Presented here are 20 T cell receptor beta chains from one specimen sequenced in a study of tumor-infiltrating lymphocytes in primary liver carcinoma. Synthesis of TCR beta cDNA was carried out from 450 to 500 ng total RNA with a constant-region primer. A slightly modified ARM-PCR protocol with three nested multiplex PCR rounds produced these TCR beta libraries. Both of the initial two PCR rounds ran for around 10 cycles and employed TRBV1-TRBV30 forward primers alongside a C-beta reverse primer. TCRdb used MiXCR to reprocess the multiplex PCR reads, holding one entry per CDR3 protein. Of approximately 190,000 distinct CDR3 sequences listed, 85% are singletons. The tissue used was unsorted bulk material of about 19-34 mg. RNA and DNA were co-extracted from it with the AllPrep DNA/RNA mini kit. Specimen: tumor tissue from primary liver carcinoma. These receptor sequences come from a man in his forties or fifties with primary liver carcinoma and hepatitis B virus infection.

Here the CDR3 reads CASSEGGGESNQPQYF. As DNA, the CDR3 is TGTGCCAGCAGTGAAGGAGGGGGAGAGAGCAATCAGCCCCAGTATTTT. This sequence joins TRBV6-1 and TRBJ1-5, with a possible D match to TRBD1 (6 bases). The tail of the sequence fits TRBJ2-3 better, so the J call may be wrong. This CDR3 comprises 16 residues. Germline CDR1 is MNHNS and CDR2 is SASEGT.

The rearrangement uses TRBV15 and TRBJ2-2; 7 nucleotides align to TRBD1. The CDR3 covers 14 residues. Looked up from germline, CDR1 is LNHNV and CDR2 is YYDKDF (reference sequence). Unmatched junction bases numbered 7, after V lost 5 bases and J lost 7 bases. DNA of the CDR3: TGTGCCACCAGCGGACAGGCCGACATCGGGGAGCTGTTTTTT. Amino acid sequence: CATSGQADIGELFF.

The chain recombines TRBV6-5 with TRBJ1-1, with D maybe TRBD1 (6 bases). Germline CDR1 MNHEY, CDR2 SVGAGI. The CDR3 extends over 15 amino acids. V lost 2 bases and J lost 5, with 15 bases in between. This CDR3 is CASSYRGAGNTEAFF. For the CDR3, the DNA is TGTGCCAGCAGTTACAGGGGGGCTGGGAATACTGAAGCTTTCTTT.

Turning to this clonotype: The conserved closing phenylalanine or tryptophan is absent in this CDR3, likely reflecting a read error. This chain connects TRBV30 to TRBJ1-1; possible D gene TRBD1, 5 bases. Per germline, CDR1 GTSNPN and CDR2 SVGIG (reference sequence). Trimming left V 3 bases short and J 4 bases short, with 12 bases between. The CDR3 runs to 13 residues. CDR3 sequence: CAWSGYRRTEAFI. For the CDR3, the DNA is TGTGCCTGGAGCGGATACAGGCGCACTGAAGCTTTCATT.

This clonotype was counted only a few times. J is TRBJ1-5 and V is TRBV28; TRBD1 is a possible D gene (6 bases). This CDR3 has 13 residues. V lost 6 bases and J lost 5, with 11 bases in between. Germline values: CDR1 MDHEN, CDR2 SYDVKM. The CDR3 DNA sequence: TGTGCCAGCAGACAGGGTTCGGATCAGCCCCAGCATTTT. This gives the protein CASRQGSDQPQHF.

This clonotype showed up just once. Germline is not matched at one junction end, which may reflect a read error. The CDR3 protein is CASSQEAGGSYEQCF. CDR3 coding DNA: TGCGCCAGCAGCCAAGAGGCGGGGGGCTCCTACGAGCAGTGCTTC. V gene TRBV4-2 combines with J gene TRBJ2-7; 8 positions agree with TRBD2. Germline CDR1 LGHNA, CDR2 YNFKEQ. The CDR3 runs to 15 residues.

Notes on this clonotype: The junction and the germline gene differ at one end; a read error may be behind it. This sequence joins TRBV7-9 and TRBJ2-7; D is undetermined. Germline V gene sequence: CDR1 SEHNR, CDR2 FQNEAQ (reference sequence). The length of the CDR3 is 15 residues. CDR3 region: CATSLDPRTSYEQYF. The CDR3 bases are TGTGCCACCAGCTTGGACCCCCGAACCTCCTACGAGCAGTACTTC.

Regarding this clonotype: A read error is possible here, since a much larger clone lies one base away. The CDR3 coding sequence is TGTGTCAGCAGGTACGGATCCTACGAGCAGTACTTC. It specifies CVSRYGSYEQYF. V and J are TRBV7-3 and TRBJ2-7; D is unclear. Per germline, CDR1 SGHTA and CDR2 FQGTGA. This CDR3 is 12 amino acids long. Variable domain in full (rest from reference TRBV7-3 and TRBJ2-7): GAGVSQTPSNKVTEKGKYVELRCDPISGHTALYWYRQSLGQGPEFLIYFQGTGAADDSGLPNDRFFAVRPEGSVSTLKIQRTERGDSAVYLCVSRYGSYEQYFGPGTRLTVT.

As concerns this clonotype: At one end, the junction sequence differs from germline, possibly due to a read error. The CDR3 region is CASSSGGSSVAARTNTQYF. The CDR3, as DNA: TGTGCCAGCAGCTCTGGGGGAAGCTCTGTTGCGGCCCGCACAAATACGCAGTATTTT. The rearrangement uses TRBV11-1 and TRBJ2-3; either TRBD1 or TRBD2 may fit D (5 bases each). The length of the CDR3 is 19 residues. CDR1 and CDR2 from the germline V gene are SGHAT and FQDESV (reference sequence).

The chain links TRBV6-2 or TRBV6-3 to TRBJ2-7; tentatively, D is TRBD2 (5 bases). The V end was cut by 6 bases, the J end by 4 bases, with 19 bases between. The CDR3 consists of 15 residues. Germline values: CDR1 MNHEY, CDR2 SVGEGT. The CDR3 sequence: CASSTPINGGYEQYF. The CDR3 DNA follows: TGTGCCAGCAGCACTCCGATTAACGGAGGATACGAGCAGTACTTC.

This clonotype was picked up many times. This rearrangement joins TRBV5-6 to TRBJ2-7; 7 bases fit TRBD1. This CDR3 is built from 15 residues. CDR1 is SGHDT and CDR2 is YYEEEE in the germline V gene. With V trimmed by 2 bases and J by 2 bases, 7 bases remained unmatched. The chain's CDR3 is CASSFWQGVTYEQYF. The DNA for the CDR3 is TGTGCCAGCAGCTTCTGGCAGGGGGTCACCTACGAGCAGTACTTC.

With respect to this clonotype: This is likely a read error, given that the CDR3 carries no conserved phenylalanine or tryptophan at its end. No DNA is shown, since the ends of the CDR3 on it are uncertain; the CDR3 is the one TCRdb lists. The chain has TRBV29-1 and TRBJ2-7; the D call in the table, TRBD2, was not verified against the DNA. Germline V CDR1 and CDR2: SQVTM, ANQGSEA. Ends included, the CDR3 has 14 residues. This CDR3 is CSVAPGLASGELYS.

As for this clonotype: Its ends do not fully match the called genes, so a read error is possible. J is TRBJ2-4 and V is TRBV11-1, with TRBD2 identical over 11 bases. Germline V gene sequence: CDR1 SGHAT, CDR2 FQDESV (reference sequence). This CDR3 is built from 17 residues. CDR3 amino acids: CASSFPGTSGAKNIKYF. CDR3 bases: TGTGCCAGCAGCTTTCCCGGGACTAGCGGTGCCAAAAACATTAAGTACTTT. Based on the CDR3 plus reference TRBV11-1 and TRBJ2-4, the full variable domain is EAEVAQSPRYKITEKSQAVAFWCDPISGHATLYWYRQILGQGPELLVQFQDESVVDDSQLPKDRFSAERLKGVDSTLKIQPAELGDSAMYLCASSFPGTSGAKNIKYFGAGTRLSVL.

The CDR3 loop is CNVPQGWTTQYF. The DNA for the CDR3 is TGCAACGTGCCACAGGGATGGACGACGCAGTACTTC. The rearrangement uses TRBV29-1 and TRBJ2-5, with a weak D call TRBD1 (6 bases). Germline CDR1 and CDR2: SQVTM and ANQGSEA. The length of the CDR3 is 12 residues.

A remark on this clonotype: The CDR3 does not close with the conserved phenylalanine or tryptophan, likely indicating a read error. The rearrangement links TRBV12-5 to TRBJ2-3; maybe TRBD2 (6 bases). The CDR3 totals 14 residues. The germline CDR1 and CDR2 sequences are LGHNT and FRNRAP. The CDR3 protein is CTSAVTTSTGTQYL. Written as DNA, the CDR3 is TGTACTAGTGCGGTCACAACTAGCACAGGTACGCAGTATTTA.

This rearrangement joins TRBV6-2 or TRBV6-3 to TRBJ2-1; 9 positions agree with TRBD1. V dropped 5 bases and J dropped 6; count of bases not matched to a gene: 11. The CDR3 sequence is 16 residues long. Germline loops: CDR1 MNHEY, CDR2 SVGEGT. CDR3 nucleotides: TGTGCCAGCAGTCCGCCGGGACAGGGCTTCTTCAATGAGCAGTTCTTC. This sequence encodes CASSPPGQGFFNEQFF.

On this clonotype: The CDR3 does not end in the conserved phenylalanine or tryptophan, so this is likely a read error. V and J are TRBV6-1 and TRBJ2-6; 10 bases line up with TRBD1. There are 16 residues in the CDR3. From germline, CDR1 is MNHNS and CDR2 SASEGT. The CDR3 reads CAGTGTGDAGANVLTI. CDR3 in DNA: TGTGCCGGTACCGGGACAGGGGATGCTGGGGCCAATGTCCTGACTATC.

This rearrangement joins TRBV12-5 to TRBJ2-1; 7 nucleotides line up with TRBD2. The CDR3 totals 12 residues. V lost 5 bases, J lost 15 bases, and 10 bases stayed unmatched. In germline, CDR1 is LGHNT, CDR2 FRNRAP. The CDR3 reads CASGPIWTRMFF. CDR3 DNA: TGTGCTAGTGGTCCGATCTGGACTAGGATGTTCTTC.

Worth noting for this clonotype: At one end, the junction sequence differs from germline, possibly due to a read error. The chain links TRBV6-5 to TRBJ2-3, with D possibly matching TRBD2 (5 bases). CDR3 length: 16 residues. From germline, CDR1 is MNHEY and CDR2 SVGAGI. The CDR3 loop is CASTYSLAWYTDTQYF. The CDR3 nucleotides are TGTGCCAGCACTTACTCTTTAGCGTGGTACACAGATACGCAGTATTTT.

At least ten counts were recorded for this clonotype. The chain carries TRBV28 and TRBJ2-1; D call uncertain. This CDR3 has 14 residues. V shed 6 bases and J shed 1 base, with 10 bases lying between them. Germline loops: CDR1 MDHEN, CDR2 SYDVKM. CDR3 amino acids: CASSPRSSYNEQFF. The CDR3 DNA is TGTGCCAGCAGCCCTCGGAGTTCCTACAATGAGCAGTTCTTC.